This T cell receptor beta chain was identified during a study of T cell responses to AZD1222 COVID-19 vaccine. The wider study: Whether given at about 4 or about 12 weeks, second doses were pooled. General study results and limits: Among those given AZD1222, only five to seven were seropositive at baseline. Spike-specific TCR repertoires showed rising breadth and depth after two AZD1222 doses. Researchers report vaccine-associated CD4 TCRs spanning spike, with dominance at 160-218 and 743-854.

Concerning this clone: Its antigen is still unknown.

The assay was immunoSEQ multiplex PCR, and TCRdb's table has in-frame clones only and misses some. The sample has approximately 110,000 clones; about 92% are singletons. Trimming took 4 bases from V and 6 from J, leaving 13 bases between them. Germline V gene lookup returns CDR1 SGHRS and CDR2 YFSETQ. The length of the CDR3 is 13 residues. This receptor was identified in an adult in good health. Sequenced here: peripheral blood, sampled on day 0 of AZD1222 vaccination. V gene TRBV5-1 combines with J gene TRBJ1-2, with D perhaps TRBD1 (5 bases). CDR3 region: CASSTRVGDGYTF. For the CDR3, the DNA is TGCGCCAGCAGCACGCGGGTGGGGGATGGCTACACCTTC.